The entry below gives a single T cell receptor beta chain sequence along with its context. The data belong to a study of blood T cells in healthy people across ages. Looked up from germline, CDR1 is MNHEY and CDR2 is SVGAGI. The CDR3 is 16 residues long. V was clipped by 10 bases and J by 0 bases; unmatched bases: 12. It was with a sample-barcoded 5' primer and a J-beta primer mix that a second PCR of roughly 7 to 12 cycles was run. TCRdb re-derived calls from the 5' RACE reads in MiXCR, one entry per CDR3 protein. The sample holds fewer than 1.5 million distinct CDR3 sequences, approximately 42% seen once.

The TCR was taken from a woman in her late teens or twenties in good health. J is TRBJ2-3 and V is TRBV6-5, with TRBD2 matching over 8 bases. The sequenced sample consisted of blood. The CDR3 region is CATRLIAGGSTDTQYF. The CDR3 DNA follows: TGTGCCACTCGCCTGATTGCGGGGGGTAGCACAGATACGCAGTATTTT.